This T cell receptor beta chain came from a study of cytotoxic CD8 clonotypes in ibrutinib-treated CLL. The table came from immunoSEQ multiplex PCR; TCRdb's copy has only in-frame clones and leaves some out. The data show more than 75,000 clones, over 60% seen once. This CDR3 has 16 residues. V lost 4 bases and J lost 5; bases outside the gene matches: 9. Germline V gives CDR1 SGHDN, CDR2 FVKESK. The TCR was taken from a human donor with chronic lymphocytic leukemia. The gene calls are TRBV14 and TRBJ2-2; 8 bases map to TRBD1. Sequenced material: PBMCs, taken after 24 months of ibrutinib treatment. The CDR3 region has the DNA TGTGCCAGCAGCCCGCTTGCGACAGGGGCTACCGGGGAGCTGTTTTTT. As protein: CASSPLATGATGELFF.